This T cell receptor (beta chain) was captured by sequencing in a study of regulatory T cells in long-lasting Graves disease. The table lists this clonotype with many counts. Construction of the TCR beta libraries employed iRepertoire HTBI primers in conjunction with Arm-PCR of CDR3 regions. TCRdb processed the multiplex PCR reads anew with MiXCR; each CDR3 protein has one entry. This table has roughly 610,000 distinct CDR3 sequences, 15% to 20% appearing once. Time point meaning: newly diagnosed GD, antithyroid drugs for less than 3 months. RNA from PBMCs was the source of the TCR library. Approximately 8.3 milliliters of peripheral blood went into EDTA tubes. The data were also submitted as part of a second study, on T cells in Graves' hyperthyroidism and ophthalmopathy.

The sequencing here drew on peripheral blood mononuclear cells (PBMCs), taken at new diagnosis, from a patient treated with antithyroid drugs. The clonotype originates from a woman between 25 and 40 years old with Graves disease.

The CDR3 protein is CASSEVAGGGETQYF. As DNA, the CDR3 is TGTGCCAGCAGTGAAGTAGCGGGAGGAGGAGAGACCCAGTACTTC. This chain uses TRBV2 with TRBJ2-5; 10 positions match TRBD2. Germline V gives CDR1 SNHLY, CDR2 FYNNEI. V was clipped by 1 base and J by 4 bases; unmatched bases: 3. The CDR3 loop spans 15 amino acids.